A selection of T cell receptor beta chains follows, all from one sample in a study of control samples from healthy donors and cancer patients. Only in-frame clones appear in the TCRdb table, and some are missing; sequencing was by immunoSEQ multiplex PCR. In the table there are around 45,000 clones, over 65% of which are singletons. The specimen sequenced was formalin-fixed, paraffin-embedded tissue. The receptors originated from a male donor with melanoma. Both conserved end residues are part of each CDR3. D genes are given only for firm matches. For some rows the clone size is stated as once, few or many, or as a class when expanded; others skip it.

CDR3 protein: CASQQGSGNQPQHF
CDR3 DNA: TGTGCCAGCCAACAGGGTTCGGGCAATCAGCCCCAGCATTTT
J gene: TRBJ1-5
D gene: -
CDR3 length: 14
V gene: TRBV2
clone size: -

CDR3 protein: CATSRVVSGRFEQYF
CDR3 DNA: TGTGCCACCAGCAGAGTGGTGTCAGGGCGGTTCGAGCAGTACTTC
J gene: TRBJ2-7
D gene: -
CDR3 length: 15
V gene: TRBV15
clone size: -

CDR3 protein: CASRRHGTGELFF
CDR3 DNA: TGTGCCAGCAGACGACACGGGACCGGGGAGCTGTTTTTT
J gene: TRBJ2-2
D gene: -
CDR3 length: 13
V gene: TRBV28
clone size: -

CDR3 protein: CASGDAGGLQETQYF
CDR3 DNA: TGTGCCAGCGGTGATGCAGGGGGCCTCCAAGAGACCCAGTACTTC
J gene: TRBJ2-5
D gene: TRBD1
CDR3 length: 15
V gene: TRBV28
clone size: -

CDR3 protein: CASSLDRGGTGELFF
CDR3 DNA: TGTGCCAGCAGCCTTGACAGGGGAGGTACCGGGGAGCTGTTTTTT
J gene: TRBJ2-2
D gene: TRBD1
CDR3 length: 15
V gene: TRBV25-1
clone size: -

CDR3 protein: CASTPSGLGPGELFF
CDR3 DNA: TGTGCCAGTACCCCCTCCGGACTAGGCCCCGGGGAGCTGTTTTTT
J gene: TRBJ2-2
D gene: TRBD2
CDR3 length: 15
V gene: TRBV19
clone size: once

CDR3 protein: CASSVWPGGLAGGGRDTQYF
CDR3 DNA: TGTGCCAGCAGCGTATGGCCCGGGGGACTAGCGGGAGGTGGAAGAGATACGCAGTATTTT
J gene: TRBJ2-3
D gene: TRBD2
CDR3 length: 20
V gene: TRBV9
clone size: -

CDR3 protein: CASSAPVYNEQFF
CDR3 DNA: TGTGCCAGCAGCGCCCCCGTCTACAATGAGCAGTTCTTC
J gene: TRBJ2-1
D gene: -
CDR3 length: 13
V gene: TRBV28
clone size: -

CDR3 protein: CTSSVGTLSYEQYF
CDR3 DNA: TGTACCAGCAGCGTAGGGACCCTCTCCTACGAGCAGTACTTC
J gene: TRBJ2-7
D gene: -
CDR3 length: 14
V gene: TRBV9
clone size: -

CDR3 protein: CASSDVTSGRANTGELFF
CDR3 DNA: TGTGCCAGCAGCGACGTGACTAGCGGGAGGGCGAACACCGGGGAGCTGTTTTTT
J gene: TRBJ2-2
D gene: TRBD2
CDR3 length: 18
V gene: TRBV2
clone size: -

CDR3 protein: CASSLDYANTGELFF
CDR3 DNA: TGTGCCAGCAGCTTAGATTACGCGAACACCGGGGAGCTGTTTTTT
J gene: TRBJ2-2
D gene: -
CDR3 length: 15
V gene: TRBV7-3
clone size: -

CDR3 protein: CASSQTRSEQYF
CDR3 DNA: TGTGCCAGCAGCCAAACGCGGTCCGAGCAGTACTTC
J gene: TRBJ2-7
D gene: -
CDR3 length: 12
V gene: TRBV3-1/TRBV3-2
clone size: -